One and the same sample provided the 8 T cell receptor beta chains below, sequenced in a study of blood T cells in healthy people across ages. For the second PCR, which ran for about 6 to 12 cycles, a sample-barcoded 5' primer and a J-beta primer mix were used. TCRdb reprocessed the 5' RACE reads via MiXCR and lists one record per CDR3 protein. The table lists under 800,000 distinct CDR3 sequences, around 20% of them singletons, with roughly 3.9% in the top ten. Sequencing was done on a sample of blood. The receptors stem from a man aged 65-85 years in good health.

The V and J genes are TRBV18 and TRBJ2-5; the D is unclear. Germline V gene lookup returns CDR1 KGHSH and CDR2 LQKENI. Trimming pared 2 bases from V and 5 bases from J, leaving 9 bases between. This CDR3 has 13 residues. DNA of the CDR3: TGTGCCAGCTCACCAGTTACTGGGGAGACCCAGTACTTC. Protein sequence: CASSPVTGETQYF.

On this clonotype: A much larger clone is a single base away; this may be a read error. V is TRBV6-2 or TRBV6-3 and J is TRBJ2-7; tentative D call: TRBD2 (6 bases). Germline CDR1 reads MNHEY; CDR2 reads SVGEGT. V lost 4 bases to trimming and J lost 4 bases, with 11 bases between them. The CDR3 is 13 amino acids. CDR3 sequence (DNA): TGTGCCAGCAGTTGCGGTAGCGGATACGAGCAGTACTTC. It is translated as CASSCGSGYEQYF.

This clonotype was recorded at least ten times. CDR3 nucleotides: TGCGCCAGCGGACTAGCGGGAGCGGGCGGGGAGCTGTTTTTT. Translation gives CASGLAGAGGELFF. V and J are TRBV10-2 and TRBJ2-2, with 13 bases matching TRBD2. Trimming removed 8 bases from V and 7 bases from J; junction bases left unmatched: 4. This CDR3 has 14 residues. CDR1 WSHSY and CDR2 SAAADI come from the germline V gene.

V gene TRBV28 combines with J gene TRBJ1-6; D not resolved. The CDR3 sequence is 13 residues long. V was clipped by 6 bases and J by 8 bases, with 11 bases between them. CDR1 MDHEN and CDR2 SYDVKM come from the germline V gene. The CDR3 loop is CASRRTTDSPLHF. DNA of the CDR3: TGTGCCAGCAGACGTACTACGGATTCACCCCTCCACTTT.

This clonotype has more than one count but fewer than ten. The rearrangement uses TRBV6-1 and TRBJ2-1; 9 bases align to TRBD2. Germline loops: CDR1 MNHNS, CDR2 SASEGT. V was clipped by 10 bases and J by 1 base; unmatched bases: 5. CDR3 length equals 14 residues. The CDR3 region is CATLAGVSYNEQFF. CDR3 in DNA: TGTGCCACCTTAGCGGGAGTATCCTACAATGAGCAGTTCTTC.

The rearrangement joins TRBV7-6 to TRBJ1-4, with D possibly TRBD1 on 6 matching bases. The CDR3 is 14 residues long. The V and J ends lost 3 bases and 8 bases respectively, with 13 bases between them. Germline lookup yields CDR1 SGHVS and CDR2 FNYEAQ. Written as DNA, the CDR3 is TGTGCCAGCAGCTTGTTTCCAGGGGACGAAAAACTGTTTTTT. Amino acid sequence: CASSLFPGDEKLFF.

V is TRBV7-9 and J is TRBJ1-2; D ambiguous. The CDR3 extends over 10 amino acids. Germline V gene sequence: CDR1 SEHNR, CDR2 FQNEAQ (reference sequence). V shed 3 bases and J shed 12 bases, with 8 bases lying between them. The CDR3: CASSLRADTF. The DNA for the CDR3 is TGTGCCAGCAGCTTGAGGGCCGACACCTTC. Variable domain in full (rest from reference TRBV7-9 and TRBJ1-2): DTGVSQNPRHKITKRGQNVTFRCDPISEHNRLYWYRQTLGQGPEFLTYFQNEAQLEKSRLLSDRFSAERPKGSFSTLEIQRTEQGDSAMYLCASSLRADTFGSGTRLTVV.

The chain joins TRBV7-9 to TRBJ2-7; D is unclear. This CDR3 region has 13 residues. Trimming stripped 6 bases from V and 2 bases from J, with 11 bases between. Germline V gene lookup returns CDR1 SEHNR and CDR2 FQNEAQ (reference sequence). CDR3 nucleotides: TGTGCCAGCAGACCGCCGGGCACCTACGAGCAGTACTTC. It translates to CASRPPGTYEQYF.